What follows describes a single TCR beta chain. Its matching antigen is unknown. The sample originates from a study of cytomegalovirus exposure and HLA in healthy donors. Broader study findings: With further analysis later on, most CMV-associated TCR beta chains appeared HLA-restricted. The productive fraction for most TCR beta V segments was about 90% or about 30% in an earlier analysis.

PCR employed 60 Vbeta and 13 Jbeta primers. Some clones are missing from TCRdb's copy, which holds only in-frame ones; the method was immunoSEQ multiplex PCR. The sample records 95,000 to 150,000 clones, more than 60% being singletons. CDR1 is MDHEN and CDR2 is SYDVKM in the germline V gene. This CDR3 is 14 amino acids long. With 6 bases clipped from V and 1 base from J, the junction kept 5 bases outside the gene matches. The clonotype comes from a middle-aged man in good health and CMV-seropositive. The sample taken for sequencing was PBMCs. This chain joins TRBV28 and TRBJ2-5, with 7 bases matching TRBD1. The CDR3 DNA follows: TGTGCCAGCAGCCCGGGACAGAGCCAAGAGACCCAGTACTTC. Residues: CASSPGQSQETQYF.